This T cell receptor beta chain came from a study of T-cell reconstitution after alpha-beta-depleted transplantation in children. As concerns this clonotype: As yet, its antigen is unknown.

During its preparation, the TCRbeta library received unique molecular identifiers. From the PCR reads, TCRdb called clonotypes with MiXCR, one entry per CDR3 protein. The sample has approximately 800,000 distinct CDR3 sequences; roughly 15% are singletons. Overall study results and limits: T-cell counts and diversity at one year post-transplant came mainly from newly produced T cells. Where alpha-beta T cells came from about two months after transplant was reportedly several hundred expanded graft clones. For some patients, TCRbeta diversity was high at day 60 because of recipient T cells and thymic progenitors that survived.

Germline CDR1 and CDR2: WNHNN and SYGVQD (reference sequence). Trimming cost V 6 bases and J 0 bases; bases outside gene matches: 9. The CDR3 totals 17 residues. Sequenced here: PBMCs, mostly from graft donor cells, sampled 360 days after TCRalphabeta/CD19-depleted stem cell transplant. The rearrangement uses TRBV10-1 and TRBJ2-1, with TRBD2 identical over 9 bases. This receptor was taken from a male patient younger than 18 who had a stem cell transplant for acute lymphoblastic leukemia, so the T cells may come from the graft donor. CDR3 DNA sequence: TGCGCCAGCAGCGCCCAATTAGCGGGAGACTCCTACAATGAGCAGTTCTTC. It codes for CASSAQLAGDSYNEQFF.